A single sample is the source of the 29 T cell receptor beta chains below, sequenced in a study of blood T cells in healthy people across ages. Alongside a J-beta primer mix, a sample-barcoded 5' primer served in a second PCR lasting about 7 to 12 cycles. Each CDR3 protein gets one entry after TCRdb re-called the 5' RACE reads with MiXCR. The repertoire has about 1.4 million distinct CDR3 sequences, approximately 59% of them found once; the top ten carry 5% to 7%. Specimen: blood. The receptor source for this set is a man aged 18 to 35 in good health.

The rearrangement links TRBV5-1 to TRBJ2-7; D could derive from TRBD1 or TRBD2 (5 bases each). The J call may be in error: the DNA end matches TRBJ2-4 better. Looked up from germline, CDR1 is SGHRS and CDR2 is YFSETQ. The CDR3 is 15 residues long. The CDR3 region is CASSSTRERGNIQYF. The CDR3 DNA sequence: TGCGCCAGCAGCTCGACCCGGGAAAGGGGTAACATTCAGTACTTC.

The gene calls are TRBV14 and TRBJ2-3, with 7 bases lining up with TRBD1. This CDR3 has 17 residues. The trim removed 1 base at V and 2 bases at J, leaving 9 bases unmatched. Germline V gene lookup returns CDR1 SGHDN and CDR2 FVKESK. The CDR3 region is CASSQAQKGQFTDTQYF. CDR3 DNA: TGTGCCAGCAGCCAAGCTCAGAAGGGACAGTTCACAGATACGCAGTATTTT. The variable domain in full, with the rest retrieved from reference TRBV14 and TRBJ2-3, is EAGVTQFPSHSVIEKGQTVTLRCDPISGHDNLYWYRRVMGKEIKFLLHFVKESKQDESGMPNNRFLAERTGGTYSTLKVQPAELEDSGVYFCASSQAQKGQFTDTQYFGPGTRLTVL.

This clonotype was picked up a small number of times. V usage is TRBV20-1 and J usage is TRBJ2-5; the match to TRBD2 covers 10 bases. Germline assignment: CDR1 DFQATT and CDR2 SNEGSKA (reference sequence). The junction had 6 bases not matched to a gene; V was cut back by 4 bases and J by 7 bases. This CDR3 contains 13 residues. This chain's CDR3 is CSATSGGLPTQYF. DNA for the CDR3: TGCAGTGCTACTAGCGGGGGCCTCCCGACCCAGTACTTC.

This rearrangement joins TRBV7-2 to TRBJ2-4; D gene unclear. The ends were cut back, 2 bases at V and 0 bases at J, with 11 bases in the middle. The CDR3 covers 16 residues. Germline loops: CDR1 SGHTA, CDR2 FQGNSA. CDR3 DNA sequence: TGTGCCAGCAGCTTACACCAAAACCTAGCCAAAAACATTCAGTACTTC. It translates to CASSLHQNLAKNIQYF.

This rearrangement joins TRBV11-2 to TRBJ2-7; 7 nucleotides align to TRBD1. Gene TRBJ2-1 matches the end of the DNA better, so the J call may be wrong. This CDR3 comprises 16 residues. Looked up from germline, CDR1 is SGHAT and CDR2 is FQNNGV. The CDR3 nucleotides read TGTGCCAGCAGCTTAGCGGACAGGCCCGAGATTTATGAGCAGTTCTTC. It translates to CASSLADRPEIYEQFF.

V and J are TRBV4-2 and TRBJ2-2; TRBD2 might be the D (6 bases). The CDR3 has 16 residues. Germline-derived CDR1 and CDR2 are LGHNA and YNFKEQ. Trimming stripped 0 bases from V and 6 bases from J, with 14 bases between. CDR3 sequence (DNA): TGTGCCAGCAGCCAAGATCGGGGGACCCAGCCCGGGGAGCTGTTTTTT. It specifies CASSQDRGTQPGELFF.

V and J are TRBV28 and TRBJ2-7, with D possibly being TRBD1 (6 bases). V dropped 2 bases and J dropped 0 bases, with 11 bases sitting between them. This CDR3 is 15 amino acids long. Germline CDR1 is MDHEN and CDR2 is SYDVKM. The CDR3 nucleotides are TGTGCCAGCAGTTTAATCGACAGGTTCTCCTACGAGCAGTACTTC. This encodes CASSLIDRFSYEQYF.

The gene calls are TRBV29-1 and TRBJ2-3, with D tentatively TRBD1 (6 bases). The CDR3 has 15 amino acids. Germline CDR1 is SQVTM and CDR2 is ANQGSEA. Trimming left V 1 base short and J 0 bases short, with 11 bases between. This CDR3 reads CSVEGWQGSTDTQYF. CDR3 coding DNA: TGCAGCGTTGAAGGGTGGCAGGGGAGCACAGATACGCAGTATTTT.

The CDR3: CASSPLGIPGHEKLFF. In DNA form, the CDR3 reads TGTGCCAGCAGTCCCCTGGGCATCCCAGGGCATGAAAAACTGTTTTTT. V is TRBV28 and J is TRBJ1-4, with D possibly being TRBD1 (5 bases). This CDR3 spans 16 amino acids. The germline V gene has CDR1 MDHEN and CDR2 SYDVKM. Trimming took off 5 bases at V and 6 bases at J, with 19 bases between the two ends.

This clonotype occurred once. The chain is built from TRBV4-3 and TRBJ1-2; D unclear. The V gene's germline CDR1 is LGHNA and CDR2 YSLEER. The CDR3 sequence is 15 residues long. V lost 0 bases, J lost 7 bases, and 15 bases lay in between. CDR3 sequence reads: CASSQDHGIDCGYTF. CDR3 in DNA: TGCGCCAGCAGCCAAGATCACGGCATAGACTGTGGCTACACCTTC.

This chain joins TRBV10-2 and TRBJ2-7; D is possibly TRBD1 (6 bases). The CDR3 has 14 residues. Germline loops: CDR1 WSHSY, CDR2 SAAADI. The V end was cut by 2 bases, the J end by 3 bases, with 11 bases between. CDR3 residues: CASSEGQSHYEQYF. The CDR3, as DNA: TGCGCCAGCAGTGAGGGACAGAGTCACTACGAGCAGTACTTC.

The rearrangement links TRBV29-1 to TRBJ1-2, with D unclear. The germline gives CDR1 SQVTM, CDR2 ANQGSEA. Trimming took off 4 bases at V and 8 bases at J, with 8 bases between the two ends. The CDR3 is 10 amino acids. CDR3 loop: CSVVLGGYTF. CDR3 nucleotides: TGCAGCGTTGTCTTGGGGGGCTACACCTTC.

The chain combines TRBV5-4 with TRBJ2-7, with TRBD1 matching over 11 bases. This CDR3 contains 14 residues. Germline V CDR1 and CDR2: SGHNT, YYREEE (reference sequence). The ends lost 4 bases at V and 5 bases at J; junction bases unmatched: 5. CDR3 bases: TGTGCCAGCAGCCGGGACAGGGGGAACAACGAGCAGTACTTC. Translation gives CASSRDRGNNEQYF. The whole variable domain, filled in from reference TRBV5-4 and TRBJ2-7, reads ETGVTQSPTHLIKTRGQQVTLRCSSQSGHNTVSWYQQALGQGPQFIFQYYREEENGRGNFPPRFSGLQFPNYSSELNVNALELDDSALYLCASSRDRGNNEQYFGPGTRLTVT.

This clonotype was observed a handful of times. The chain carries TRBV29-1 and TRBJ2-7; 10 positions agree with TRBD2. V trimming: 6 bases; J trimming: 5 bases; junction bases outside the gene matches: 7. The CDR3 is 13 residues long. From germline, CDR1 is SQVTM and CDR2 ANQGSEA. The CDR3 sequence: CSVLAGESHEQYF. In DNA, the CDR3 is TGCAGCGTCCTAGCGGGAGAATCCCACGAGCAGTACTTC.

The J gene is TRBJ2-2, the V gene TRBV7-9; 9 bases fit TRBD1. V was pared by 5 bases and J by 0 bases, with 13 bases of the junction left unmatched. The germline V gene has CDR1 SEHNR and CDR2 FQNEAQ (reference sequence). This CDR3 contains 19 residues. The CDR3 spells CASSPDPGQGTSNTGELFF. CDR3 DNA sequence: TGTGCCAGCAGCCCAGACCCGGGACAGGGTACATCGAACACCGGGGAGCTGTTTTTT.

The V call is TRBV27, the J call TRBJ2-3, with D unclear. V lost 4 bases to trimming and J lost 8 bases, with 10 bases between them. The CDR3 totals 12 residues. Germline CDR1 and CDR2: MNHEY and SMNVEV (reference sequence). The CDR3 bases are TGTGCCAGCAGTTCTCGTTCTTCTACGCAGTATTTT. Translated, it gives CASSSRSSTQYF.

The V and J genes are TRBV2 and TRBJ2-1, with 12 bases aligning to TRBD2. CDR3 length: 14 amino acids. Unmatched junction bases numbered 11, after V lost 11 bases and J lost 9 bases. Germline CDR1 reads SNHLY; CDR2 reads FYNNEI. The CDR3 protein is CAGRTSGTRGEQFF. CDR3 nucleotide sequence: TGTGCCGGCCGGACTAGCGGGACAAGAGGTGAGCAGTTCTTC.

V gene TRBV6-5 combines with J gene TRBJ2-2; 7 bases line up with TRBD2. CDR1 is MNHEY and CDR2 is SVGAGI in the germline V gene. This CDR3 comprises 15 residues. V trimming: 6 bases; J trimming: 5 bases; junction bases outside the gene matches: 9. As DNA, the CDR3 is TGTGCCAGCAGCCCCCCGGGGGGTCATACCGGGGAGCTGTTTTTT. This codes for CASSPPGGHTGELFF.

The J gene is TRBJ1-2, the V gene TRBV20-1, with 7 bases lining up with TRBD1. CDR1 DFQATT and CDR2 SNEGSKA come from the germline V gene (reference sequence). V dropped 5 bases and J dropped 6; count of bases not matched to a gene: 9. This CDR3 region has 13 residues. CDR3 nucleotide sequence: TGCAGTGCTTCCGGGACAGCAAAGGATGGCTACACCTTC. Its translation is CSASGTAKDGYTF.

This rearrangement joins TRBV25-1 to TRBJ2-3; TRBD2 is a possible D gene (5 bases). This CDR3 region has 16 residues. Trimming removed 5 bases from V and 6 bases from J, with 21 bases in between. CDR1 is MGHDK and CDR2 is SYGVNS in the germline V gene. The CDR3 region is CASSLPESGARDTQYF. As DNA, the CDR3 is TGTGCCAGCAGTCTCCCGGAGAGCGGCGCCCGGGATACGCAGTATTTT.

In this sample, this clonotype turned up once. V gene TRBV20-1 combines with J gene TRBJ1-2; D might be TRBD1 (5 bases). The CDR3 is made up of 12 amino acids. Germline V gene data show CDR1 as DFQATT and CDR2 as SNEGSKA (reference sequence). DNA of the CDR3: TGCAATTCCGACAGTCCTAACTATGGCTACACCTTC. It yields the protein CNSDSPNYGYTF.

This chain joins TRBV6-6 and TRBJ2-4, with D perhaps matching TRBD1 (5 bases). The J call is doubtful: the DNA matches TRBJ2-7 better. The CDR3 is made up of 13 amino acids. The germline V gene encodes CDR1 MNHNY and CDR2 SVGAGI (reference sequence). The CDR3 nucleotides read TGTGCCAGCAGTCCAGGGTTTCGGTACGAGCAGTACTTC. This gives the protein CASSPGFRYEQYF.

This clonotype was detected a few times. The chain employs TRBV7-2 and TRBJ1-1, with no clear D. The germline gives CDR1 SGHTA, CDR2 FQGNSA. The CDR3 length is 14 residues. V lost 2 bases and J lost 0, with 7 bases in between. DNA for the CDR3: TGTGCCAGCAGCTTATGTTGCATGAACACTGAAGCTTTCTTT. This gives the protein CASSLCCMNTEAFF.

V gene TRBV12-3 or TRBV12-4 combines with J gene TRBJ2-5; D gene uncertain. TRBJ2-7 explains the end of the DNA better; the J call may be wrong. The CDR3 totals 13 residues. CDR3 amino acids: CASSLSLVGEQYF. The CDR3 DNA follows: TGTGCCAGCAGTTTGTCTCTGGTTGGCGAGCAGTACTTC.

This clonotype was recorded only once. The chain is built from TRBV11-2 and TRBJ2-5; D is tentatively TRBD1 or TRBD2 (5 bases each). V was pared by 4 bases and J by 5 bases, with 14 bases between. CDR1 and CDR2 from the germline V gene are SGHAT and FQNNGV. CDR3 length: 14 residues. CDR3 nucleotides: TGTGCCAGCAGCTCGGGACGGCCCTCGGAGACCCAGTACTTC. Protein sequence: CASSSGRPSETQYF.

The chain links TRBV9 to TRBJ1-2, with 11 bases fitting TRBD1. V shed 5 bases and J 4 bases; nucleotides not matched to a gene: 7. Germline loops: CDR1 SGDLS, CDR2 YYNGEE. The CDR3 length is 15 residues. The CDR3 region is CASSGQGALVYGYTF. In DNA form, the CDR3 reads TGTGCCAGCAGTGGACAGGGGGCCCTCGTCTATGGCTACACCTTC.

This clonotype has just one count. V gene TRBV20-1 combines with J gene TRBJ1-1, with D perhaps matching TRBD1 (6 bases). CDR3 length: 16 amino acids. V was pared by 0 bases and J by 0 bases, with 14 bases between. Per the germline V gene, CDR1 is DFQATT and CDR2 is SNEGSKA (reference sequence). The CDR3 nucleotides read TGCAGTGCTAGAGATCTTTGGGGGCGTTTGAACACTGAAGCTTTCTTT. Amino acid sequence: CSARDLWGRLNTEAFF.

This clonotype was found once. V is TRBV2 and J is TRBJ2-7, with D unresolved. The CDR3 runs 14 residues. Germline CDR1 SNHLY, CDR2 FYNNEI. V lost 6 bases and J lost 2, with 14 bases in between. As DNA, the CDR3 is TGTGCCAGCAGAAACCCCAATTTTACCTACGAGCAGTACTTC. The encoded protein is CASRNPNFTYEQYF. Full variable domain (missing parts from reference TRBV2 and TRBJ2-7): EPEVTQTPSHQVTQMGQEVILRCVPISNHLYFYWYRQILGQKVEFLVSFYNNEISEKSEIFDDQFSVERPDGSNFTLKIRSTKLEDSAMYFCASRNPNFTYEQYFGPGTRLTVT.

The V call is TRBV6-2 or TRBV6-3, the J call TRBJ2-5; 14 bases line up with TRBD2. The CDR3 loop spans 17 amino acids. The germline gives CDR1 MNHEY, CDR2 SVGEGT. The ends lost 6 bases at V and 4 bases at J; junction bases unmatched: 10. CDR3 loop: CASRRDYGTSGRETQYF. CDR3 in DNA: TGTGCCAGCAGGAGGGACTATGGGACTAGCGGGAGAGAGACCCAGTACTTC.